The 29 T cell receptor beta chains below come from one sample, sequenced in a study of identical twins. TCRdb analysed the 5' RACE reads with MiXCR anew, one entry per CDR3 protein. This table has around 340,000 distinct CDR3 sequences, roughly an eighth appearing once. The same data also contributed to another study, on yellow fever vaccine responses in identical twins.

Sequences were obtained from CD8+ T cells sorted from blood. The receptors shown here come from a woman under 30 in good health.

This clonotype was detected a few times. The V gene is TRBV6-2 or TRBV6-3, the J gene TRBJ1-1; perhaps TRBD1 as D (5 bases). The CDR3 has 13 residues. Germline CDR1 is MNHEY and CDR2 is SVGEGT. V gave up 8 bases and J gave up 1 base, with 11 bases separating them. CDR3 residues: CASVPQGNTEAFF. The CDR3 bases are TGTGCCAGCGTACCTCAGGGGAACACTGAAGCTTTCTTT.

The genes are TRBV28 and TRBJ2-7; D call uncertain. This CDR3 region has 11 residues. V lost 6 bases, J lost 2 bases, and 5 bases lay in between. Germline CDR1 MDHEN, CDR2 SYDVKM. In nucleotides, the CDR3 is TGTGCCAGCAGGACAACCTACGAGCAGTACTTC. Protein: CASRTTYEQYF. Drawing the rest from reference TRBV28 and TRBJ2-7, the complete variable domain is DVKVTQSSRYLVKRTGEKVFLECVQDMDHENMFWYRQDPGLGLRLIYFSYDVKMKEKGDIPEGYSVSREKKERFSLILESASTNQTSMYLCASRTTYEQYFGPGTRLTVT.

This clonotype was counted at least ten times. V is TRBV5-6 and J is TRBJ2-1; D is uncertain. V was trimmed by 5 bases and J by 9 bases, leaving 9 bases between them. Germline V CDR1 and CDR2: SGHDT, YYEEEE. The CDR3 runs to 11 residues. The CDR3 here is CASSLGVEQFF. Written as DNA, the CDR3 is TGTGCCAGCAGTTTAGGAGTTGAGCAGTTCTTC.

The V gene is TRBV4-1, the J gene TRBJ2-3; no reliable D call. The CDR3 has 17 amino acids. Deletions cut 1 base from V and 0 bases from J, with 14 bases between. Germline CDR1 is MGHRA and CDR2 is YSYEKL. The DNA of the CDR3 is TGCGCCAGCAGCCAAGGAGATCCAAGCGTGAGCACAGATACGCAGTATTTT. It specifies CASSQGDPSVSTDTQYF.

This clonotype has a handful of counts. The CDR3, as DNA: TGTGCCAGCAGCCCTGGGAGCGGCGGTGAGCAGTTCTTC. Amino acids: CASSPGSGGEQFF. The chain has TRBV9 and TRBJ2-1; the D gene is possibly TRBD2 (5 bases). The CDR3 sequence is 13 residues long. Deletions cut 4 bases from V and 9 bases from J, with 14 bases between. Germline V gives CDR1 SGDLS, CDR2 YYNGEE.

This clonotype has just a few counts. The gene calls are TRBV20-1 and TRBJ2-1; 11 bases match TRBD2. CDR3 size: 13 residues. Germline V lookup: CDR1 DFQATT, CDR2 SNEGSKA (reference sequence). Trimming removed 6 bases from V and 3 bases from J; junction bases left unmatched: 1. For the CDR3, the DNA is TGCAGTGCCGGGACTAGCGGCTACAATGAGCAGTTCTTC. Translated: CSAGTSGYNEQFF.

This clonotype showed up many times. The chain combines TRBV28 with TRBJ2-1; TRBD2 aligns across 15 bases. This CDR3 spans 21 amino acids. V gave up 6 bases and J gave up 0 bases; unmatched junction bases: 15. Per germline, CDR1 MDHEN and CDR2 SYDVKM. In nucleotides, the CDR3 is TGTGCCAGCAGCAGACCTCCCGGGACTAGCGGGGGGCTCCTCTCCTACAATGAGCAGTTCTTC. It codes for CASSRPPGTSGGLLSYNEQFF.

In this sample, this clonotype turned up a few times. V is TRBV4-1 and J is TRBJ2-2; weak D call: TRBD1 (6 bases). The CDR3 is made up of 18 amino acids. V was trimmed by 3 bases and J by 1 base, leaving 18 bases between them. Germline V gene data show CDR1 as MGHRA and CDR2 as YSYEKL. The CDR3 sequence is CASSHDSRTDVNTGELFF. CDR3 DNA sequence: TGCGCCAGCAGCCACGATTCGAGGACAGACGTGAACACCGGGGAGCTGTTTTTT.

This chain links TRBV11-2 with TRBJ2-3, with 8 bases that match TRBD1. Germline CDR1 SGHAT, CDR2 FQNNGV. The CDR3 is 13 amino acids. The ends lost 6 bases at V and 4 bases at J; junction bases unmatched: 3. CDR3 protein: CASSQGASDTQYF. The CDR3 nucleotides are TGTGCCAGCAGTCAGGGGGCCTCAGATACGCAGTATTTT.

This clonotype was detected many times. The gene calls are TRBV7-3 and TRBJ2-1, with D maybe TRBD2 (6 bases). Looked up from germline, CDR1 is SGHTA and CDR2 is FQGTGA. V was shortened by 4 bases and J by 3 bases, with 10 bases between the two germline ends. This CDR3 is built from 14 residues. The DNA for the CDR3 is TGTGCCAGCAGCTCTGGGACTGGCTACAATGAGCAGTTCTTC. It encodes CASSSGTGYNEQFF.

This clonotype was observed at least ten times. The V call is TRBV12-3 or TRBV12-4, the J call TRBJ2-5; 11 bases fit TRBD2. The CDR3 runs 15 residues. The junction had 4 bases not matched to a gene; V was cut back by 6 bases and J by 1 base. CDR3 residues: CASRPGLAVQETQYF. The CDR3 coding sequence is TGTGCCAGCAGACCGGGACTAGCGGTCCAAGAGACCCAGTACTTC.

In this sample, this clonotype turned up a few times. The chain combines TRBV9 with TRBJ1-2; D is possibly TRBD1 (5 bases). Trimming cost V 6 bases and J 4 bases, with 16 bases left between them. Germline V CDR1 and CDR2: SGDLS, YYNGEE. The CDR3 totals 14 residues. The CDR3 reads CASKTQGGTYGYTF. DNA for the CDR3: TGTGCCAGCAAGACCCAGGGTGGGACCTATGGCTACACCTTC.

J is TRBJ2-1 and V is TRBV3-1, with D tentatively TRBD1 (5 bases). Trimming pared 2 bases from V and 3 bases from J, leaving 17 bases between. From germline, CDR1 is LGHDT and CDR2 YNNKEL (reference sequence). There are 17 residues in the CDR3. The DNA of the CDR3 is TGTGCCAGCAGCCAACCTCCTGACAGTCCCCTCTACAATGAGCAGTTCTTC. This encodes CASSQPPDSPLYNEQFF.

This clonotype was seen a few times. The chain couples TRBV14 to TRBJ2-1, with D possibly being TRBD2 (6 bases). Deletions cut 0 bases from V and 2 bases from J, with 11 bases between. This CDR3 comprises 16 residues. Per germline, CDR1 SGHDN and CDR2 FVKESK. CDR3: CASSQEWEDAYNEQFF. CDR3 DNA: TGTGCCAGCAGCCAAGAATGGGAGGACGCCTACAATGAGCAGTTCTTC.

In the case of this clonotype: This clone may be a read error of a much larger clone one base away. The chain employs TRBV9 and TRBJ2-1; 10 bases agree with TRBD2. V lost 2 bases, J lost 6 bases, and 2 bases stayed unmatched. The CDR3 consists of 14 residues. The V gene's germline CDR1 is SGDLS and CDR2 YYNGEE. The CDR3 region has the DNA TGTGCCAGCAGCGTGAGCGGGGGGGCCAATGAGCAGTTCTTC. It encodes CASSVSGGANEQFF.

This clonotype has a handful of counts. The chain employs TRBV5-1 and TRBJ1-6; the D gene is possibly TRBD1 (5 bases). Trimming took 0 bases from V and 9 from J, leaving 13 bases between them. CDR1 SGHRS and CDR2 YFSETQ come from the germline V gene. This CDR3 is 15 amino acids long. CDR3 region: CASSLGRRGRSPLHF. DNA of the CDR3: TGCGCCAGCAGCTTGGGTCGTAGGGGACGTTCACCCCTCCACTTT.

This clonotype occurred many times. The rearrangement joins TRBV12-3 or TRBV12-4 to TRBJ2-7; possible D gene TRBD2, 7 bases. The V end was cut by 5 bases, the J end by 3 bases, with 23 bases between. The length of the CDR3 is 17 residues. DNA for the CDR3: TGTGCCAGCAGTCCACCCGGGGGGCCCCCGGGACTCTACGAGCAGTACGTC. Encoded protein: CASSPPGGPPGLYEQYV.

This clonotype was detected ten times or more. The chain has TRBV6-4 and TRBJ2-2; D remains unclear. Trimming left V 4 bases short and J 4 bases short, with 7 bases between. This CDR3 is 13 amino acids long. The germline gives CDR1 MRHNA, CDR2 SNTAGT. For the CDR3, the DNA is TGTGCCAGCAGTGCTCACACCACCGGGGAGCTGTTTTTT. Translation: CASSAHTTGELFF.

This clonotype has just a few counts. Written as DNA, the CDR3 is TGTGCCAGCTCACCCAACAGGGGGATGCGTGAAAAACTGTTTTTT. This codes for CASSPNRGMREKLFF. The chain uses TRBV18 and TRBJ1-4, with TRBD1 matching 8 bases. Germline CDR1 and CDR2: KGHSH and LQKENI. CDR3 length: 15 residues. The ends lost 3 bases at V and 7 bases at J; junction bases unmatched: 7.

The rearrangement joins TRBV20-1 to TRBJ1-1; D unresolved. V gave up 6 bases and J gave up 3 bases, with 8 bases separating them. The CDR3 is made up of 11 amino acids. Germline-derived CDR1 and CDR2 are DFQATT and SNEGSKA (reference sequence). The CDR3 DNA is TGCAGTGCCCCCTGGGACACTGAAGCTTTCTTT. It is translated as CSAPWDTEAFF.

This clonotype was seen ten or more times. The CDR3 protein is CASSLGSPTGGYTF. CDR3 sequence (DNA): TGTGCCAGCAGCTTGGGATCCCCGACAGGGGGCTACACCTTC. The rearrangement uses TRBV5-6 and TRBJ1-2, with TRBD1 matching over 7 bases. This CDR3 has 14 amino acids. V shed 0 bases and J 8 bases; nucleotides not matched to a gene: 7. Germline-derived CDR1 and CDR2 are SGHDT and YYEEEE.

The chain uses TRBV25-1 and TRBJ2-2, with TRBD1 matching over 7 bases. J gave up 4 bases and V 4 bases, and 9 bases lay outside the gene matches. The CDR3 loop spans 16 amino acids. Germline-derived CDR1 and CDR2 are MGHDK and SYGVNS. The CDR3 region has the DNA TGTGCCAGCAGTGTAGGCACACAGGGGATCACCGGGGAGCTGTTTTTT. Its protein product is CASSVGTQGITGELFF.

This clonotype appeared a few times. This rearrangement joins TRBV6-1 to TRBJ2-1; D uncertain. Deletions cut 7 bases from V and 2 bases from J, with 12 bases between. Germline CDR1 reads MNHNS; CDR2 reads SASEGT. CDR3 size: 14 residues. This CDR3 reads CASTKGPTYNEQFF. The CDR3 nucleotides are TGTGCCAGCACTAAGGGCCCTACCTACAATGAGCAGTTCTTC.

This chain links TRBV29-1 with TRBJ2-3; D assignment may be TRBD1 or TRBD2 (5 bases each). Trimming stripped 8 bases from V and 4 bases from J, with 19 bases between. The germline CDR1 and CDR2 sequences are SQVTM and ANQGSEA. This CDR3 contains 14 residues. The CDR3 sequence is CSSVGDPRPDTQYF. In DNA form, the CDR3 reads TGCAGCTCCGTGGGGGATCCCCGTCCAGATACGCAGTATTTT.

The V gene is TRBV9, the J gene TRBJ2-3; 10 bases align to TRBD1. From germline, CDR1 is SGDLS and CDR2 YYNGEE. CDR3 size: 16 residues. After removal of 3 bases from V and 2 bases from J, the junction contained 6 bases not matched to a gene. CDR3 bases: TGTGCCAGCAGCGAAGGGGACAGGGGATCCACAGATACGCAGTATTTT. It yields the protein CASSEGDRGSTDTQYF.

The V gene is TRBV20-1, the J gene TRBJ2-3; 8 nucleotides align to TRBD2. The length of the CDR3 is 15 residues. Germline V gene lookup returns CDR1 DFQATT and CDR2 SNEGSKA (reference sequence). V was pared by 1 base and J by 2 bases, with 5 bases of the junction left unmatched. In DNA, the CDR3 is TGCAGTGCTAGAGGACTAGCGATAACCACAGATACGCAGTATTTT. Its translation is CSARGLAITTDTQYF.

The sample holds a few counts of this clonotype. This rearrangement joins TRBV29-1 to TRBJ2-7; the D gene is possibly TRBD2 (5 bases). Trimming shortened V by 0 bases and J by 0 bases, and 15 bases separated the two germline ends. The length of the CDR3 is 16 residues. CDR1 is SQVTM and CDR2 is ANQGSEA in the germline V gene. This chain's CDR3 is CSVEDGEVGSSYEQYF. The CDR3 nucleotides are TGCAGCGTTGAAGATGGGGAAGTGGGGAGCTCCTACGAGCAGTACTTC.

The chain is built from TRBV15 and TRBJ2-6; D remains ambiguous. This CDR3 comprises 16 residues. Germline V gives CDR1 LNHNV, CDR2 YYDKDF (reference sequence). The germline V and J ends were trimmed by 3 bases and 4 bases, with 13 bases remaining between them. CDR3 loop: CATSSEDGSGANVLTF. The CDR3 bases are TGTGCCACCAGCAGTGAAGACGGGTCAGGGGCCAACGTCCTGACTTTC.

This clonotype was observed a few times. The chain carries TRBV7-9 and TRBJ2-7, with unresolved D. The CDR3 is 11 amino acids. Germline CDR1 reads SEHNR; CDR2 reads FQNEAQ (reference sequence). V lost 5 bases, J lost 7 bases, and 9 bases lay in between. The CDR3 protein is CASSPGLEQYF. The DNA of the CDR3 is TGTGCCAGCAGCCCCGGTTTGGAGCAGTACTTC. The full variable domain, rest sourced from reference TRBV7-9 and TRBJ2-7, is DTGVSQNPRHKITKRGQNVTFRCDPISEHNRLYWYRQTLGQGPEFLTYFQNEAQLEKSRLLSDRFSAERPKGSFSTLEIQRTEQGDSAMYLCASSPGLEQYFGPGTRLTVT.